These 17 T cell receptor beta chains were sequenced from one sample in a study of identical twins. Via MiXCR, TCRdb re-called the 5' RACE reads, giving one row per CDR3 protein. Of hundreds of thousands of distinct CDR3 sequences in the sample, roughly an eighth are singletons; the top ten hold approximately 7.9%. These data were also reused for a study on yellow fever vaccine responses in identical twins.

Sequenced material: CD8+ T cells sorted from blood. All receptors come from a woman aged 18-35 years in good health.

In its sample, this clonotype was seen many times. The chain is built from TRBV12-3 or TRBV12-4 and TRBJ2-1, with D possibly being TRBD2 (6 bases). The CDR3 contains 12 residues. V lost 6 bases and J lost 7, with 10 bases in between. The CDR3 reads CASSGDSNEQFF. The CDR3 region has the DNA TGTGCCAGCAGCGGGGACTCGAATGAGCAGTTCTTC.

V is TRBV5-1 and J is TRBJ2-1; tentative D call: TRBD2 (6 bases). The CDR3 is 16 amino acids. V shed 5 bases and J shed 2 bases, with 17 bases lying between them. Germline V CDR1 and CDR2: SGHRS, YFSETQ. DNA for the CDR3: TGCGCCAGCAGTTACACTAGCTCCTCAACCTACAATGAGCAGTTCTTC. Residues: CASSYTSSSTYNEQFF.

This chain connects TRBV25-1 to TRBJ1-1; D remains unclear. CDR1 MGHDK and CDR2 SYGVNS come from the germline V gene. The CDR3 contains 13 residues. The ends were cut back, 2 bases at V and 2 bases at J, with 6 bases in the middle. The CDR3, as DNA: TGTGCCAGCAGTGAACATTTTAACACTGAAGCTTTCTTT. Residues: CASSEHFNTEAFF.

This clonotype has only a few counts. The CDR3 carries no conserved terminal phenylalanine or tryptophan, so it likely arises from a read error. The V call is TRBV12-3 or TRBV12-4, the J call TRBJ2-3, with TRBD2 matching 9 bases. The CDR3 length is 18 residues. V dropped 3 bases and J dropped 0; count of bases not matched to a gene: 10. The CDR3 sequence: CASSLAGGPTTSTDTQYI. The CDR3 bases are TGTGCCAGCAGTTTGGCGGGAGGGCCGACGACTAGCACAGATACGCAGTATATT.

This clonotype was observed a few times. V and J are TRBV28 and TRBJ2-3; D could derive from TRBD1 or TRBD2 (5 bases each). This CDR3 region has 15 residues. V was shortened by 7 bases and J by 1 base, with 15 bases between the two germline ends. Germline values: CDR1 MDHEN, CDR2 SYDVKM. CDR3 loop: CASTHPGLRTDTQYF. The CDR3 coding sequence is TGTGCCAGCACACACCCGGGGCTACGCACAGATACGCAGTATTTT.

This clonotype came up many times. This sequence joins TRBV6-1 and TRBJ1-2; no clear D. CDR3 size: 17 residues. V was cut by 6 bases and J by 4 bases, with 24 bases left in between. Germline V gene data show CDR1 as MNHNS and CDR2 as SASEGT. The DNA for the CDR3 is TGTGCCAGCAGCCGCTACCATGCCTACCGGGCACTCTATGGCTACACCTTC. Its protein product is CASSRYHAYRALYGYTF.

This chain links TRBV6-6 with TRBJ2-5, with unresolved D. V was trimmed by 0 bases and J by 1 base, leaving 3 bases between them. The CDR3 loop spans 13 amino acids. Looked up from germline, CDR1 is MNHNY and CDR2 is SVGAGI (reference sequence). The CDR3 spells CASSYSPQETQYF. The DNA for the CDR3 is TGTGCCAGCAGTTACTCTCCCCAAGAGACCCAGTACTTC.

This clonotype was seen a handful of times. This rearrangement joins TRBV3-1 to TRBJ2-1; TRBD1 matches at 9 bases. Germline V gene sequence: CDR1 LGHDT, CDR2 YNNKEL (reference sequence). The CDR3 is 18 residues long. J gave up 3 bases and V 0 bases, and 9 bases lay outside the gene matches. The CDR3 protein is CASSQDRPTGGIYNEQFF. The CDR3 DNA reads TGTGCCAGCAGCCAAGATCGACCGACAGGGGGGATCTACAATGAGCAGTTCTTC.

CDR3 region: CASTPRPAGGTGELFF. The CDR3 DNA is TGTGCCAGCACCCCGAGGCCGGCGGGGGGAACCGGGGAGCTGTTTTTT. The chain couples TRBV7-8 to TRBJ2-2; 8 bases agree with TRBD2. The germline V gene has CDR1 SGHVS and CDR2 FQNEAQ. The CDR3 extends over 16 amino acids. V lost 7 bases, J lost 5 bases, and 12 bases stayed unmatched.

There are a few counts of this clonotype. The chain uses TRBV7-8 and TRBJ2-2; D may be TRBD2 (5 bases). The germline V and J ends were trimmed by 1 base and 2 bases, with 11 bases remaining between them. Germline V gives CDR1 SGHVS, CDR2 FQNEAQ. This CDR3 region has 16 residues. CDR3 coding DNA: TGTGCCAGCAGCTTAGAGAGGGTTCCCAACACCGGGGAGCTGTTTTTT. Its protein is CASSLERVPNTGELFF.

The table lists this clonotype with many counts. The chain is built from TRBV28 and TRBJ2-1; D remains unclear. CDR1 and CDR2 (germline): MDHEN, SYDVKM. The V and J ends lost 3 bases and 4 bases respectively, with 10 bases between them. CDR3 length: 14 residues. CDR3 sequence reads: CASSFLDGYNEQFF. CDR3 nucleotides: TGTGCCAGCAGTTTCTTGGACGGTTACAATGAGCAGTTCTTC. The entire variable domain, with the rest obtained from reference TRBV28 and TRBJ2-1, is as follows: DVKVTQSSRYLVKRTGEKVFLECVQDMDHENMFWYRQDPGLGLRLIYFSYDVKMKEKGDIPEGYSVSREKKERFSLILESASTNQTSMYLCASSFLDGYNEQFFGPGTRLTVL.

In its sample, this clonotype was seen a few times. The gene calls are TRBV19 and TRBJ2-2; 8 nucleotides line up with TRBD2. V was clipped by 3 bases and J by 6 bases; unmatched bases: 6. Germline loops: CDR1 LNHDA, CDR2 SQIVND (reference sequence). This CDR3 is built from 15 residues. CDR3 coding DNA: TGTGCCAGTAGTATTATAGCGGGAAGCCCCGGGGAGCTGTTTTTT. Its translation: CASSIIAGSPGELFF.

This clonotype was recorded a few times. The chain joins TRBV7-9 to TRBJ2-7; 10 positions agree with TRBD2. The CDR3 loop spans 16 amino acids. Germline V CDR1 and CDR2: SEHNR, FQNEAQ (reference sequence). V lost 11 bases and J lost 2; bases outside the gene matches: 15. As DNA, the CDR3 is TGTGCCGGGACCACCCTAGCGGGGGAGAATACCTACGAGCAGTACGTC. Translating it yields CAGTTLAGENTYEQYV.

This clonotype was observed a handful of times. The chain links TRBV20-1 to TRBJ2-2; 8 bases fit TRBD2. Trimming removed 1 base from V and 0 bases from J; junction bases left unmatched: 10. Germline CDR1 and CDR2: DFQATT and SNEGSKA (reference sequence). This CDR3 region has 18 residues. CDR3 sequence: CSARVAAGEFANTGELFF. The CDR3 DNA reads TGCAGTGCTAGAGTAGCAGCGGGGGAGTTCGCGAACACCGGGGAGCTGTTTTTT.

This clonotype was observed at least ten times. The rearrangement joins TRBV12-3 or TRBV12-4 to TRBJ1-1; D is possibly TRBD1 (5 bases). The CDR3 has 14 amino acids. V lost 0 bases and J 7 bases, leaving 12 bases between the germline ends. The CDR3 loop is CASSLAGGNGEAFF. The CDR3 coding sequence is TGTGCCAGCAGTTTAGCGGGGGGGAATGGTGAAGCTTTCTTT.

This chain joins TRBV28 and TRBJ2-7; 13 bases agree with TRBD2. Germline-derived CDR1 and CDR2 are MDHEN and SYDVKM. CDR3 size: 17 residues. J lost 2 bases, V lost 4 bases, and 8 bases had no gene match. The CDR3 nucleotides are TGTGCCAGCAGTTATGGGACTAGCGGGATATGGGCCTACGAGCAGTACTTC. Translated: CASSYGTSGIWAYEQYF. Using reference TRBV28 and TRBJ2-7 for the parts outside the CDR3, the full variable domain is DVKVTQSSRYLVKRTGEKVFLECVQDMDHENMFWYRQDPGLGLRLIYFSYDVKMKEKGDIPEGYSVSREKKERFSLILESASTNQTSMYLCASSYGTSGIWAYEQYFGPGTRLTVT.

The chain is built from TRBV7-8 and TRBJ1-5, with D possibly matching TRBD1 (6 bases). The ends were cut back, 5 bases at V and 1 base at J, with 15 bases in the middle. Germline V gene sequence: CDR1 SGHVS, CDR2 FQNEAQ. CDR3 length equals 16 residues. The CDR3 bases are TGTGCCAGCAGCCTCCGACAGGTTAGCAGCAATCAGCCCCAGCATTTT. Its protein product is CASSLRQVSSNQPQHF. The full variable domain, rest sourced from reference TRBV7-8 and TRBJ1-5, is GAGVSQSPRYKVAKRGQDVALRCDPISGHVSLFWYQQALGQGPEFLTYFQNEAQLDKSGLPSDRFFAERPEGSVSTLKIQRTQQEDSAVYLCASSLRQVSSNQPQHFGDGTRLSIL.